What follows is one T cell receptor (beta chain) and its context. Antigen specificity is unknown. Healthy HIV-negative adults without recent acute infections or vaccinations served as donors. This record comes from a study of shared clonotypes between healthy human individuals. Study conclusions and caveats: Naive subsets usually exceeded memory subsets in estimated richness.

Several immunoSEQ plates held equal portions of the genomic DNA taken from each subset. Per the original data handling: Filtering differed since immunoSEQ provided only junctions, with no quality scores. Clones were sequenced by immunoSEQ multiplex PCR, and TCRdb holds only the in-frame ones, with some missing. The V and J calls and clone size were taken over from that table, and D and trimming were inferred from the DNA. The sample yields around 2.3 million clones, 95% seen once. From germline, CDR1 is SGHNT and CDR2 YYREEE (reference sequence). CDR3 length: 15 amino acids. Trimming took off 4 bases at V and 8 bases at J, with 19 bases between the two ends.

Sequencing was performed on naive CD4+ T cells sorted from blood. Regarding subset: CD45RA+ positively selected. The V call is TRBV5-4, the J call TRBJ2-1, with unresolved D. The source of this sequence is a man in his late teens or twenties in good health. The CDR3 nucleotides are TGTGCCAGCAGCCAGGCGGCAGGCCCACAATATGAGCAGTTCTTC. The encoded protein is CASSQAAGPQYEQFF.